A selection of T cell receptor beta chains follows, all from one sample in a study of blood T cells in healthy people across ages. Each CDR3 protein is one row after TCRdb ran MiXCR on the 5' RACE reads. This table holds over 1.5 million distinct CDR3 sequences, around half found once. The sequenced material came from blood. The receptor source for this set is a woman between 40 and 50 years old in good health. The CDR3 runs from the conserved cysteine through the conserved F or W. A D gene is named only where the DNA matches it firmly.

TRBV12-3/TRBV12-4	TRBD2	CASSTGSGGPWDTQYF
TRBV6-1	-	CASSGPPAPYEQYF
TRBV7-2	-	CASSRGVTNEQYF
TRBV28	-	CASREQGGKSEQYF
TRBV27	-	CASSLRRINEKLFF
TRBV9	-	CASSVHGGTLQETQYF
TRBV6-2/TRBV6-3	TRBD1	CAISGGWSDTQYF
TRBV4-1	TRBD1	CASSQDPQGQHPYEQYF
TRBV3-1	-	CASSQETDRSTNYEQYF
TRBV7-2	-	CASSLGMNNQPQHF
TRBV11-2	TRBD2	CASSHLLKTSGGTYEQYF
TRBV2	TRBD2	CASKREGEYNEQFF
TRBV29-1	-	CSVEIELHYNEQFF
TRBV5-1	-	CASSLNRDKYKETQYF
TRBV6-2/TRBV6-3	TRBD1	CASRGIGTAYEQYF
TRBV20-1	TRBD1	CSARVTGVQPQHF
TRBV7-2	-	CASSWAGGGEQYF
TRBV28	-	CASSFEMGPYNEQFF
TRBV6-2/TRBV6-3	-	CASSNQGGKTQYF
TRBV27	TRBD1	CASSPTPGQAQRYGYTF
TRBV6-2/TRBV6-3	-	CASSSRGASSYNEQFF
TRBV7-2	TRBD2	CASSRRLAGGADEQFF
TRBV7-2	TRBD2	CASSLSSGGRGETQYF
TRBV6-2/TRBV6-3	-	CAGSPRAQGEANEQYF
TRBV20-1	-	CSATGGTDYSYEQYF
TRBV4-1	TRBD1	CASSQEFPGQGFSTDTQYF
TRBV6-1	-	CASSVREGGQPQHF
TRBV5-1	TRBD2	CASSLGLAGGIDEQFF
TRBV3-1	TRBD1	CASSLGQSRYEQYF
TRBV4-3	TRBD1	CASSQEQGGTDTQYF
TRBV11-2	-	CASSLGAGQDYEQYF
TRBV7-3	-	CASSLTLNTEAFF
TRBV27	-	CASSLSSLQWNEQFF
TRBV7-2	-	CASSTPTETQYF
TRBV12-3/TRBV12-4	TRBD1	CASSGAGGRGYTF
TRBV9	-	CASSVGKSSYEQYF
TRBV6-5	-	CASSYQATGVGGYTF
TRBV28	-	CASSLTTGDTQYF
TRBV4-1	-	CASSHTRGRGNYNEQFF
TRBV7-6	-	CASSLTGGLIQETQYF